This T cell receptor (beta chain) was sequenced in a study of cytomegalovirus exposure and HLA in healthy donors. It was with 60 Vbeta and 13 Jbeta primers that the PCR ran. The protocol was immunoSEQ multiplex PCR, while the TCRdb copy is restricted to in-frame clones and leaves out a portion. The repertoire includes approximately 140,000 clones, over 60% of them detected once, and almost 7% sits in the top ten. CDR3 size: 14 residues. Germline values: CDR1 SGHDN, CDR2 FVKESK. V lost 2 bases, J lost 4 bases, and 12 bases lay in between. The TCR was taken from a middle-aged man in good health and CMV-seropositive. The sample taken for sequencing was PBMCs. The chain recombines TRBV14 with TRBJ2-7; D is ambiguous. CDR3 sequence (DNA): TGTGCCAGCAGCCAAAACTGGAGATCTTACGAGCAGTACTTC. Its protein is CASSQNWRSYEQYF.